This T cell receptor (beta chain) comes out of a study of blood T cell repertoires in COVID-19. Sequenced by immunoSEQ multiplex PCR; TCRdb stores in-frame clones only, minus some. The data show 200,000 to 250,000 clones, with roughly 82% seen just once and roughly 2% held by the top ten. The table lists this clone with a few counts. Material: PBMCs or T cells enriched from blood (not recorded which). This TCR derives from a woman aged 45-65 years who had recovered from COVID-19.

DNA for the CDR3: TGTGCCAGCAGCTTAGCCGGGACTAGCTCAAATGAGCAGTTCTTC. Its protein is CASSLAGTSSNEQFF. This rearrangement joins TRBV7-2 to TRBJ2-1, with 9 bases matching TRBD2. With V trimmed by 0 bases and J by 7 bases, 4 bases remained unmatched. This CDR3 has 15 amino acids. The germline V gene encodes CDR1 SGHTA and CDR2 FQGNSA.